A single sample gave rise to the 26 T cell receptor beta chains below, sequenced in a study of T cells after yellow fever vaccination. TCRdb redid the calling of the 5' RACE reads with MiXCR, one entry per CDR3 protein. The data show a few hundred thousand distinct CDR3 sequences, 6.2% seen once. The sample consisted of PBMCs, taken 5 days after the yellow fever booster vaccination. The receptors here all came from a man aged 30 to 45 who received the YFV17D yellow fever vaccine.

This chain links TRBV5-6 with TRBJ2-3; 10 positions agree with TRBD1. The J segment lost 4 bases and the V segment lost 4 bases, leaving 15 bases of the junction unmatched. The CDR3 is made up of 18 amino acids. CDR1 and CDR2 from the germline V gene are SGHDT and YYEEEE. Here the CDR3 reads CASSRGQGLLAASDTQYF. CDR3 DNA: TGTGCCAGCAGCAGGGGACAGGGGCTACTAGCGGCCTCAGATACGCAGTATTTT.

Many counts were recorded for this clonotype. The chain joins TRBV20-1 to TRBJ1-5, with 8 bases that match TRBD1. The CDR3 sequence is 13 residues long. Germline CDR1 DFQATT, CDR2 SNEGSKA (reference sequence). Unmatched junction bases numbered 3, after V lost 3 bases and J lost 5 bases. The DNA for the CDR3 is TGCAGTGCTAGGACAGGGGAGTATCAGCCCCAGCATTTT. The encoded protein is CSARTGEYQPQHF.

This clonotype has a handful of counts. The rearrangement joins TRBV20-1 to TRBJ2-3; 8 bases map to TRBD2. Looked up from germline, CDR1 is DFQATT and CDR2 is SNEGSKA (reference sequence). J was trimmed by 3 bases and V by 5 bases; bases with no gene match: 13. The CDR3 runs to 16 residues. CDR3 sequence reads: CSAPGRGGRRTDTQYF. As DNA, the CDR3 is TGCAGTGCTCCCGGACGGGGGGGGCGCAGAACAGATACGCAGTATTTT.

This clonotype was counted at least ten times. One end of the junction fails to match germline, which may point to a read error. The rearrangement links TRBV5-1 to TRBJ2-7, with 8 bases fitting TRBD2. Germline CDR1 and CDR2: SGHRS and YFSETQ. The CDR3 runs 14 residues. The CDR3 DNA sequence: TGTGCCAGCAGCTTAGGCGGGAGGACCTACGAGCAGTACTTC. It specifies CASSLGGRTYEQYF.

This clonotype has more than one count but fewer than ten. The V gene is TRBV28, the J gene TRBJ2-2, with D possibly TRBD2 on 7 matching bases. V gave up 3 bases and J gave up 5 bases, with 16 bases separating them. Germline V gives CDR1 MDHEN, CDR2 SYDVKM. The CDR3 runs to 16 residues. The CDR3 spells CASSFWGGAGTGELFF. The CDR3 DNA reads TGTGCCAGCAGTTTTTGGGGGGGCGCTGGGACCGGGGAGCTGTTTTTT.

The chain joins TRBV6-4 to TRBJ1-1, with D possibly matching TRBD1 (5 bases). Germline-derived CDR1 and CDR2 are MRHNA and SNTAGT. The CDR3 runs to 13 residues. V was pared by 4 bases and J by 6 bases, with 12 bases between. The CDR3 DNA follows: TGTGCCAGCAGTGCCCAGGGTGGGTCTGAAGCTTTCTTT. As protein: CASSAQGGSEAFF.

The rearrangement links TRBV20-1 to TRBJ2-2, with D possibly TRBD2 on 5 matching bases. V lost 1 base, J lost 6 bases, and 9 bases lay in between. Germline loops: CDR1 DFQATT, CDR2 SNEGSKA (reference sequence). This CDR3 contains 13 residues. This CDR3 reads CSARGGLPGELFF. The CDR3 bases are TGCAGTGCTAGAGGAGGGCTCCCCGGGGAGCTGTTTTTT.

This clonotype was detected only a few times. The rearrangement joins TRBV12-3 or TRBV12-4 to TRBJ2-2; a weak D match, TRBD1 (6 bases). The V end was cut by 2 bases, the J end by 10 bases, with 20 bases between. The CDR3 totals 16 residues. CDR3 DNA sequence: TGTGCCAGCAGTTTAAGGCAGGGGTCAATGGAGGAGGAGCTGTTTTTT. Translation gives CASSLRQGSMEEELFF.

This clonotype showed up just a few times. This chain connects TRBV30 to TRBJ2-5, with 7 bases aligning to TRBD2. Germline CDR1 reads GTSNPN; CDR2 reads SVGIG (reference sequence). V lost 5 bases and J lost 2; bases outside the gene matches: 8. The CDR3 runs 14 residues. CDR3 protein: CAWARLAVQETQYF. The DNA of the CDR3 is TGTGCCTGGGCCCGGCTAGCGGTTCAAGAGACCCAGTACTTC.

This clonotype was seen ten or more times. The chain has TRBV18 and TRBJ2-7, with D hard to call. Looked up from germline, CDR1 is KGHSH and CDR2 is LQKENI. There are 16 residues in the CDR3. The V end was cut by 0 bases, the J end by 3 bases, with 15 bases between. The CDR3 sequence is CASSPPGGVALYEQYF. Here the CDR3 DNA reads TGTGCCAGCTCACCACCGGGCGGAGTAGCCCTCTACGAGCAGTACTTC.

This clonotype was picked up a small number of times. The rearrangement links TRBV7-3 to TRBJ2-5; D is uncertain. Germline V gene data show CDR1 as SGHTA and CDR2 as FQGTGA. This CDR3 has 15 amino acids. V was cut by 2 bases and J by 3 bases, with 13 bases left in between. CDR3 loop: CASSLSAVSKETQYF. Here the CDR3 DNA reads TGTGCCAGCAGCTTATCAGCTGTTTCGAAAGAGACCCAGTACTTC.

This clonotype was seen many times. V is TRBV27 and J is TRBJ2-7; the match to TRBD1 covers 7 bases. Germline CDR1 and CDR2: MNHEY and SMNVEV (reference sequence). CDR3 size: 13 residues. After removal of 7 bases from V and 7 bases from J, the junction contained 10 bases not matched to a gene. In DNA form, the CDR3 reads TGTGCCAGCACCCTGGGACCGACAGGGGAGCAGTACTTC. This sequence encodes CASTLGPTGEQYF.

This clonotype was observed a handful of times. V gene TRBV24-1 combines with J gene TRBJ1-1; D remains ambiguous. Germline V gene lookup returns CDR1 KGHDR and CDR2 SFDVKD. V lost 4 bases and J lost 11, with 19 bases in between. The CDR3 loop spans 14 amino acids. CDR3: CATSDLPAGTGAFF. Here the CDR3 DNA reads TGTGCCACCAGTGACCTCCCCGCAGGTACGGGCGCTTTCTTT.

This clonotype was counted at least ten times. The V call is TRBV7-2, the J call TRBJ2-5; tentatively, D is TRBD1 (6 bases). This CDR3 has 13 residues. Germline CDR1 is SGHTA and CDR2 is FQGNSA. The V end was cut by 1 base, the J end by 6 bases, with 9 bases between. The CDR3 protein is CASSLVQGQTQYF. The CDR3 DNA is TGTGCCAGCAGCTTAGTGCAGGGGCAGACCCAGTACTTC. Looking up the rest from reference TRBV7-2 and TRBJ2-5 gives the full variable domain: GAGVSQSPSNKVTEKGKDVELRCDPISGHTALYWYRQSLGQGLEFLIYFQGNSAPDKSGLPSDRFSAERTGGSVSTLTIQRTQQEDSAVYLCASSLVQGQTQYFGPGTRLLVL.

This clonotype was seen a few times. The chain combines TRBV9 with TRBJ2-1, with 7 bases that match TRBD1. From germline, CDR1 is SGDLS and CDR2 YYNGEE. CDR3 length equals 11 residues. J was trimmed by 11 bases and V by 3 bases; bases with no gene match: 2. The CDR3 loop reads CASSATGQQFF. In DNA, the CDR3 is TGTGCCAGCAGCGCGACAGGGCAGCAGTTCTTC. Supplemented by reference TRBV9 and TRBJ2-1, the full variable domain reads DSGVTQTPKHLITATGQRVTLRCSPRSGDLSVYWYQQSLDQGLQFLIQYYNGEERAKGNILERFSAQQFPDLHSELNLSSLELGDSALYFCASSATGQQFFGPGTRLTVL.

This clonotype occurred many times. V and J are TRBV29-1 and TRBJ1-2; a possible D gene is TRBD1 (6 bases). The CDR3 is made up of 16 amino acids. From germline, CDR1 is SQVTM and CDR2 ANQGSEA. Trimming pared 4 bases from V and 1 base from J, leaving 19 bases between. In nucleotides, the CDR3 is TGCAGCGTTGCCGCGGGGGGGGCAGGGCATAACTATGGCTACACCTTC. It yields the protein CSVAAGGAGHNYGYTF.

In this sample, this clonotype turned up many times. The DNA for the CDR3 is TGTGCCAGCGGGCGGGGGGGTACGGATGAGCAGTTCTTC. Its protein product is CASGRGGTDEQFF. The chain links TRBV7-3 to TRBJ2-1; 9 positions agree with TRBD2. V lost 8 bases to trimming and J lost 8 bases; unmatched junction nucleotides: 7. The germline V gene has CDR1 SGHTA and CDR2 FQGTGA. The CDR3 is 13 residues long.

The chain joins TRBV20-1 to TRBJ1-1; 7 bases agree with TRBD1. This CDR3 contains 14 residues. Looked up from germline, CDR1 is DFQATT and CDR2 is SNEGSKA (reference sequence). V was pared by 3 bases and J by 5 bases, with 9 bases of the junction left unmatched. This chain's CDR3 is CSARPRQGWTEAFF. The DNA of the CDR3 is TGCAGTGCTAGGCCGAGACAGGGTTGGACTGAAGCTTTCTTT.

This clonotype came up a few times. This sequence joins TRBV18 and TRBJ2-7; 7 bases map to TRBD2. Germline V CDR1 and CDR2: KGHSH, LQKENI. The trim removed 2 bases at V and 5 bases at J, leaving 0 bases unmatched. This CDR3 is 12 amino acids long. The CDR3 DNA reads as TGTGCCAGCTCACCAGGGAGGGACGAGCAGTACTTC. Protein product: CASSPGRDEQYF.

At least ten counts were recorded for this clonotype. V gene TRBV9 combines with J gene TRBJ2-7; D is uncertain. The germline V gene encodes CDR1 SGDLS and CDR2 YYNGEE. This CDR3 has 14 amino acids. The V and J ends lost 0 bases and 2 bases respectively, with 9 bases between them. CDR3: CASSVDPTPYEQYF. The CDR3 DNA sequence: TGTGCCAGCAGCGTAGACCCGACCCCCTACGAGCAGTACTTC.

At least ten counts were recorded for this clonotype. J is TRBJ2-7 and V is TRBV9, with 11 nucleotides matching TRBD2. Trimming removed 2 bases from V and 2 bases from J; junction bases left unmatched: 3. Germline CDR1 reads SGDLS; CDR2 reads YYNGEE. The CDR3 consists of 15 residues. CDR3 in amino acids: CASSVGLAEPYEQYF. The CDR3 DNA reads TGTGCCAGCAGCGTGGGACTAGCGGAACCCTACGAGCAGTACTTC.

V and J are TRBV4-2 and TRBJ2-1; 8 bases line up with TRBD2. Germline V gene sequence: CDR1 LGHNA, CDR2 YNFKEQ. J was trimmed by 7 bases and V by 4 bases; bases with no gene match: 9. The CDR3 is 15 amino acids. The CDR3 loop reads CASSRAGALRNEQFF. Here the CDR3 DNA reads TGTGCCAGCAGCCGAGCGGGGGCCCTGCGGAATGAGCAGTTCTTC.

The rearrangement links TRBV2 to TRBJ2-7; perhaps TRBD2 as D (6 bases). The CDR3 is 12 amino acids. V was clipped by 7 bases and J by 6 bases, with 13 bases between them. Germline V lookup: CDR1 SNHLY, CDR2 FYNNEI. The CDR3 loop reads CASKRFGGEQYF. CDR3 in DNA: TGTGCCAGCAAGCGTTTCGGGGGCGAGCAGTACTTC.

This clonotype was observed at least ten times. The V gene is TRBV27, the J gene TRBJ2-7, with unresolved D. The germline V gene encodes CDR1 MNHEY and CDR2 SMNVEV (reference sequence). The V gene lost 4 bases and the J gene lost 3 bases, with 10 bases spanning the gap. The CDR3 totals 13 residues. CDR3 nucleotide sequence: TGTGCCAGCAGTTCTTTAGACGGCTACGAGCAGTACTTC. Its translation is CASSSLDGYEQYF.

Only a few counts were recorded for this clonotype. The chain links TRBV5-6 to TRBJ2-4, with unresolved D. V lost 0 bases and J 3 bases, leaving 10 bases between the germline ends. Germline values: CDR1 SGHDT, CDR2 YYEEEE. The CDR3 is 15 residues long. Here the CDR3 reads CASSLGPQGKNIQYF. The CDR3 nucleotides read TGTGCCAGCAGCTTGGGTCCCCAAGGCAAAAACATTCAGTACTTC. Combining the CDR3 with reference TRBV5-6 and TRBJ2-4 gives the whole variable domain DAGVTQSPTHLIKTRGQQVTLRCSPKSGHDTVSWYQQALGQGPQFIFQYYEEEERQRGNFPDRFSGHQFPNYSSELNVNALLLGDSALYLCASSLGPQGKNIQYFGAGTRLSVL.

This clonotype showed up just once. For the CDR3, the DNA is TGTGCCAGCAGGGTAGCGGGGGGGTACGAGCAGTACTTC. Translated: CASRVAGGYEQYF. The V gene is TRBV7-2, the J gene TRBJ2-7; 11 bases are a match to TRBD2. The CDR3 length is 13 residues. The V gene's germline CDR1 is SGHTA and CDR2 FQGNSA. V lost 6 bases to trimming and J lost 4 bases; unmatched junction nucleotides: 2.